Below, one T cell receptor (beta chain) is given with its context. Germline CDR1 is SEHNR and CDR2 is FQNEAQ (reference sequence). This CDR3 contains 16 residues. Trimming left V 1 base short and J 2 bases short, with 12 bases between. Produced via immunoSEQ multiplex PCR; TCRdb's table is partial and in-frame only. The sample holds under 150,000 clones, about four fifths seen once. This entry is derived from a study of blood T cell repertoires in COVID-19. This receptor was obtained from a woman aged 55-75 years with active or convalescent COVID-19. This rearrangement joins TRBV7-9 to TRBJ1-3; D possibly corresponds to TRBD1 (6 bases). Sequencing input: peripheral blood. The CDR3 coding sequence is TGTGCCAGCAGCTTAGGTGCAGGGGATGCTGGAAACACCATATATTTT. This sequence encodes CASSLGAGDAGNTIYF.